The clone carrying this TCR beta chain was seen at least ten times. No antigen is known for it. TCRdb reprocessed the multiplex PCR reads via MiXCR and lists one record per CDR3 protein. The sample lists 150,000 to 200,000 distinct CDR3 sequences, 33% occurring once. Trimming pared 4 bases from V and 1 base from J, leaving 11 bases between. Germline lookup yields CDR1 LGHNA and CDR2 YNFKEQ. The CDR3 sequence is 15 residues long. The data stem from a study of breast tumors, draining lymph nodes, adjacent tissues. Axillary draining lymph nodes of breast cancer patients supplied the node samples. Study outcomes and limitations: Most tumor T cells seemingly derive from lymph node, then expand in tumor. Luminal-like breast cancer showed significantly greater tumor-nontumor repertoire similarity than basal-like breast cancer did. Tumors had less TCR diversity than lymph nodes, more than nontumor tissue.

The chain carries TRBV4-2 and TRBJ1-5, with TRBD1 as a possible D gene (6 bases). Material for sequencing was axillary lymph node tissue. The sequence was obtained from a female donor with breast cancer. Some clones in this sample may be carry-over from other donors' samples. The CDR3 coding sequence is TGTGCCAGCAGCCGGACAGAACAGAGCAATCAGCCCCAGCATTTT. This encodes CASSRTEQSNQPQHF.